This T cell receptor beta chain was found in a study of blood T cells in healthy people across ages. A J-beta primer mix and a sample-barcoded 5' primer were used in a second PCR of about 7 to 12 cycles. TCRdb analysed the 5' RACE reads with MiXCR anew, one entry per CDR3 protein. This table has hundreds of thousands of distinct CDR3 sequences, around 24% appearing once. There were healthy Caucasian individuals from Russia, aged about 6 to 95, serving as donors. Extracted total RNA amounted to at least 5.5 micrograms for each sample. This clonotype was detected once. V lost 7 bases to trimming and J lost 7 bases, with 17 bases between them. CDR1 and CDR2 from the germline V gene are KGHSY and FQNENV. The CDR3 spans 15 residues. A further study also used this sample, focusing on T cells of mothers and their children. That publication notes: cDNA was synthesized from all extracted RNA at approximately 1.5 ug per reaction.

Source material: blood. This clonotype was obtained from a boy aged 5-17 years in good health. This chain joins TRBV16 and TRBJ1-6, with unresolved D. CDR3 bases: TGTGCCAGCACCTTCGCGCGGGGTGGAAATTCACCCCTCCACTTT. This translates into CASTFARGGNSPLHF.